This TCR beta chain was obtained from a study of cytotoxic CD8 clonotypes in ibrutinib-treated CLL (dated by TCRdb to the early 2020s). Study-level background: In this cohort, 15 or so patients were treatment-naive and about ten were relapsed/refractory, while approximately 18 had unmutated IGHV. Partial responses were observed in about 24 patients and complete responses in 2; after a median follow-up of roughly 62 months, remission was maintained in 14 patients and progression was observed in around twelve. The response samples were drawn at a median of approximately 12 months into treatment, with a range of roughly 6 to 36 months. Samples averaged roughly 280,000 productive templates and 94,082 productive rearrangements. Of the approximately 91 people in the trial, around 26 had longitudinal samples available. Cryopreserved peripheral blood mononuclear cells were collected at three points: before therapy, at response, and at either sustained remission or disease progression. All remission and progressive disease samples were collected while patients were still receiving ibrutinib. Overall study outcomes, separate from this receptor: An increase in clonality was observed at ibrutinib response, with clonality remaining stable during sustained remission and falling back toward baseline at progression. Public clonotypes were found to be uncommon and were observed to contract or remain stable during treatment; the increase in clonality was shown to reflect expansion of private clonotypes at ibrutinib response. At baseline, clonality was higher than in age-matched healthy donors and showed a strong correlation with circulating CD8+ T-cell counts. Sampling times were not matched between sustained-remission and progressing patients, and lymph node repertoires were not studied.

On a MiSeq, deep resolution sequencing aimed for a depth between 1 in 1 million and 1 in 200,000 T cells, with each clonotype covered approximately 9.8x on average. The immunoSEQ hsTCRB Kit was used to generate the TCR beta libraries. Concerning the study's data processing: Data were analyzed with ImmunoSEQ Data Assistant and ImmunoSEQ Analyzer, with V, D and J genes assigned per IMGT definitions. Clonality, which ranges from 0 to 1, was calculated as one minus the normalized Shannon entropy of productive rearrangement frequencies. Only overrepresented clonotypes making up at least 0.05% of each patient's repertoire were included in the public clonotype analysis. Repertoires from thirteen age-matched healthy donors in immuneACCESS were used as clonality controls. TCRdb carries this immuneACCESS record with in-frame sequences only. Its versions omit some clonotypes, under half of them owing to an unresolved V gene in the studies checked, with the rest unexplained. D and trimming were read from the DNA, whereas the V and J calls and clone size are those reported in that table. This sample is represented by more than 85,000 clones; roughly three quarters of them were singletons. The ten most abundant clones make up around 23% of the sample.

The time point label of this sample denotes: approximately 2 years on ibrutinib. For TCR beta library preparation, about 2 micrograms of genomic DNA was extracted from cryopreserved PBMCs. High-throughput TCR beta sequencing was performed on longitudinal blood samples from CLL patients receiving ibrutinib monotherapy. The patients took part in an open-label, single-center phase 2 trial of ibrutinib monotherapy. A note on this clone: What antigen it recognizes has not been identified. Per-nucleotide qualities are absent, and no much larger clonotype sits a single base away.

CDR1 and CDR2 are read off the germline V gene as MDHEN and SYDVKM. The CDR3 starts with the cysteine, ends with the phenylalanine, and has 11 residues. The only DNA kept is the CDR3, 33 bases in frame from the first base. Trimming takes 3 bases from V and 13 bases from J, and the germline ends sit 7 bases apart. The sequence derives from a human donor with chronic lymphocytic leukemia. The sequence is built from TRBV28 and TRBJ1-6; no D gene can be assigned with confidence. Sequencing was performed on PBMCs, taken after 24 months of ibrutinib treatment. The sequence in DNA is TGTGCCAGCAGTTTGGGTCACCCCCTCCACTTT. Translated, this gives CASSLGHPLHF.